Sequencing of this T cell receptor (beta chain) was carried out in a study of resident and recirculating memory T cells in vitiligo. Study overall: Samples were epidermis from two lesional and two nonlesional sites, plus PBMCs. Genomic DNA was extracted from whole homogenized samples, with no cell sorting.

This table comes from immunoSEQ multiplex PCR, and its TCRdb copy is limited to in-frame clones, with some not included. The sample yields around 78,000 clones, about 91% seen once. Trimming left V 8 bases short and J 4 bases short, with 16 bases between. The V gene's germline CDR1 is GTSNPN and CDR2 SVGIG (reference sequence). The CDR3 has 13 amino acids. The specimen sequenced was blood. This sequence originates from a male donor with vitiligo. The genes are TRBV30 and TRBJ2-3, with a tentative D call TRBD1 (7 bases). The CDR3 protein is CAGEQGGADTQYF. The DNA of the CDR3 is TGTGCCGGTGAGCAGGGGGGAGCAGATACGCAGTATTTT.